This T cell receptor beta chain was sequenced during a study of low-dose radiotherapy and immunotherapy resistance in tumors. In the study overall: Cohort 2, a group dosed every two weeks at 1 Gy per fraction, received 13 Gy in total over 26 weeks. Patients were on oral aspirin 300 mg taken daily for four cycles from cycle 1 day 1.

As for this clonotype: Given a far larger clone just one base away, this is likely a sequencing read error.

TCRs were amplified for roughly 20 PCR cycles with a constant-region primer and V-primer adapter. TCRdb recomputed calls from the reads with MiXCR, one row per CDR3 protein. This table holds tens of thousands of distinct CDR3 sequences, about 12% found once. Time point defined: before trial treatment. Patients who could take part had advanced solid tumors with no tumor-infiltrating lymphocytes. The CDR3 length is 19 residues. Sequencing was performed on PBMCs, taken before treatment. The chain carries TRBV12-2 and TRBJ2-6; TRBD1, as called in the table, went unchecked against the DNA. TRBV12-2 is assigned pseudogene status. The origin of this receptor is a female donor with ovarian cancer. CDR3: CASSIWTGKDGCGANVLTF. The CDR3 nucleotides read TGTGCCAGCAGCATCTGGACGGGAAAGGATGGCTGTGGGGCCAACGTCCTGACTTTC.